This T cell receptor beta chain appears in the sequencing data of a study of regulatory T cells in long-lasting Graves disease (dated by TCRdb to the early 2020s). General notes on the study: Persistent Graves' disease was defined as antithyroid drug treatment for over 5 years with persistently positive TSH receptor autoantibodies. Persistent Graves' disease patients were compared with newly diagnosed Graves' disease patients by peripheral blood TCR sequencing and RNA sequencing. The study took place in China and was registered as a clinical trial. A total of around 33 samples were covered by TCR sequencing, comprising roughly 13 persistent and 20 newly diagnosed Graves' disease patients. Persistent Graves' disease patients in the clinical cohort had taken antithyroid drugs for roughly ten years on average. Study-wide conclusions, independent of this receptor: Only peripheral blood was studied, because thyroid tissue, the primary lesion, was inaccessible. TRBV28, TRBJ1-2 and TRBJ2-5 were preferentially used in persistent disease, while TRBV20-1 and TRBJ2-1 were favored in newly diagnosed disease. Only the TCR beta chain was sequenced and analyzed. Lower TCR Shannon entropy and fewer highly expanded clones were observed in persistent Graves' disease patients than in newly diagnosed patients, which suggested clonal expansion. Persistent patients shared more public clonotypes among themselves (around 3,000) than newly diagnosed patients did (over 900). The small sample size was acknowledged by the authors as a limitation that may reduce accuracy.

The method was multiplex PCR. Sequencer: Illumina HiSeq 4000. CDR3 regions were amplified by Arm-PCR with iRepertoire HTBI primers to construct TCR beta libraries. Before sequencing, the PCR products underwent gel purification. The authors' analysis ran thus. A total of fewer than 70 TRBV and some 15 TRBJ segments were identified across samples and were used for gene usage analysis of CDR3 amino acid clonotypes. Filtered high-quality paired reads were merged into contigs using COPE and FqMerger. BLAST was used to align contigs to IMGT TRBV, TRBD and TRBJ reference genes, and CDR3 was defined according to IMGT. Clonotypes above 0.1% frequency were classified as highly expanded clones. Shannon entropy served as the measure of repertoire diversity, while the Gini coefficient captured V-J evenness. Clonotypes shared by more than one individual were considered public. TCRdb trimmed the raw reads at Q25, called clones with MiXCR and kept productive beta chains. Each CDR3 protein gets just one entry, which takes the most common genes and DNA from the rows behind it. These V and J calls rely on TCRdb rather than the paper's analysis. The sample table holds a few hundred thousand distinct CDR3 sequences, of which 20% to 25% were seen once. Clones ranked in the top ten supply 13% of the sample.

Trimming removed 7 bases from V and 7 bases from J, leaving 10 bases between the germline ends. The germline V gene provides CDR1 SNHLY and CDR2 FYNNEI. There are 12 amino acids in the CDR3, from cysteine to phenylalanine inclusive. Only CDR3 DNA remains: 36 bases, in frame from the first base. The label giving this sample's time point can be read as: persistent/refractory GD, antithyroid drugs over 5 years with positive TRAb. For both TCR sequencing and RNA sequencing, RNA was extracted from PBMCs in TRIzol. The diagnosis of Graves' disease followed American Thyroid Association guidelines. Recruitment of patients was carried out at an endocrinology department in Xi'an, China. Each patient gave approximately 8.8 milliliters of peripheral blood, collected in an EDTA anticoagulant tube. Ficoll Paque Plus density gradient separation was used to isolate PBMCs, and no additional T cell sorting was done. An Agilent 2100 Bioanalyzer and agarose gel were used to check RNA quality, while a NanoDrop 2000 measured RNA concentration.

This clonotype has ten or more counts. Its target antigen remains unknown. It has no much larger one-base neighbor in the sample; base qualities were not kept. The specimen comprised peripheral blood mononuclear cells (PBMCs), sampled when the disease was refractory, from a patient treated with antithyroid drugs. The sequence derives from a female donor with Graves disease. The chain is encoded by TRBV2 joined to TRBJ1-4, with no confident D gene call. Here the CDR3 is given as CASTPEGEKLFF. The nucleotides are TGTGCCAGCACTCCAGAGGGTGAAAAACTGTTTTTT.